Listed below are T cell receptor beta chains from one sample, sequenced in a study of Ad26.COV2.S vaccination and SARS-CoV-2 variants. Profiled with immunoSEQ multiplex PCR; TCRdb holds only in-frame clones, not every one. The sample shows about 480,000 clones, around 88% of them seen only once. Sequences were derived from peripheral blood, sampled in a trial of Ad26.COV2.S vaccine versus placebo. All receptors come from a person aged 18 to 59 who received the Ad26.COV2.S COVID-19 vaccine or a placebo. Both conserved end residues are part of each CDR3. Fields, in order: D gene, J gene, clone size, V gene, CDR3 protein, CDR3 DNA. The D gene is left open where the match is weak. Only part of the rows carry a size: once, few, many, or a class if the clone is expanded.

TRBD2 | TRBJ2-1 | - | TRBV9 | CASSPTGTSGSFYNEQFF | TGTGCCAGCAGCCCCACCGGGACTAGCGGGAGCTTCTACAATGAGCAGTTCTTC
- | TRBJ2-7 | - | TRBV5-1 | CASSLEAGPYEQYF | TGCGCCAGCAGCTTGGAGGCAGGCCCCTACGAGCAGTACTTC
- | TRBJ1-5 | - | TRBV29-1 | CSVESGPNQPQHF | TGCAGCGTTGAATCGGGGCCCAATCAGCCCCAGCATTTT
- | TRBJ2-3 | - | TRBV7-2 | CASSRTLSTDTQYF | TGTGCCAGCAGCCGGACTCTTAGCACAGATACGCAGTATTTT
- | TRBJ1-3 | - | TRBV5-1 | CASSLAGVGNTIYF | TGCGCCAGCAGCTTGGCAGGGGTCGGAAACACCATATATTTT
- | TRBJ2-7 | - | TRBV5-1 | CASSLEGSPSYEQYF | TGCGCCAGCAGCTTGGAGGGGTCCCCCTCCTACGAGCAGTACTTC
- | TRBJ1-4 | - | TRBV19 | CASSIGQVNEKLFF | TGTGCCAGTAGTATCGGGCAGGTTAATGAAAAACTGTTTTTT
- | TRBJ2-3 | - | TRBV11-2 | CASSLVGWTDTQYF | TGTGCCAGCAGCTTAGTAGGCTGGACAGATACGCAGTATTTT
- | TRBJ1-2 | few | TRBV4-1 | CASSRGSGYTF | TGCGCCAGCAGCCGCGGTTCGGGCTACACCTTC
TRBD2 | TRBJ2-1 | - | TRBV12-3/TRBV12-4 | CASSLAGVGEQFF | TGTGCCAGCAGTTTGGCGGGAGTAGGGGAGCAGTTCTTC
- | TRBJ2-7 | - | TRBV5-1 | CASSLGVIYEQYF | TGCGCCAGCAGCTTGGGGGTTATCTACGAGCAGTACTTC
- | TRBJ2-1 | - | TRBV6-6 | CASRMGGGNGRNEQFF | TGTGCCAGCAGAATGGGGGGCGGGAACGGGAGGAATGAGCAGTTCTTC
- | TRBJ2-7 | - | TRBV5-1 | CASSLAGSTSYEQYF | TGCGCCAGCAGCTTGGCCGGAAGCACCAGCTACGAGCAGTACTTC
TRBD1 | TRBJ2-5 | - | TRBV11-2 | CASSLGQGVETQYF | TGTGCCAGCAGCTTGGGACAGGGGGTGGAGACCCAGTACTTC
TRBD1 | TRBJ2-7 | - | TRBV7-2 | CASSKDRGPYEQYF | TGTGCCAGCAGCAAGGACAGGGGACCATACGAGCAGTACTTC
TRBD1 | TRBJ1-1 | - | TRBV9 | CASSVIGGVDEAFF | TGTGCCAGCAGCGTAATAGGGGGCGTGGATGAAGCTTTCTTT
TRBD2 | TRBJ2-7 | - | TRBV2 | CASSEGPPGLLYEQYF | TGTGCCAGCAGTGAAGGTCCTCCGGGACTACTTTACGAGCAGTACTTC
TRBD1 | TRBJ2-1 | - | TRBV9 | CASSVGDRGRDFLFF | TGTGCCAGCAGCGTAGGGGACAGGGGGCGCGATTTCTTGTTCTTC
- | TRBJ2-6 | - | TRBV3-1/TRBV3-2 | CASSQGVEANVLTF | TGTGCCAGCAGCCAAGGGGTGGAGGCCAACGTCCTGACTTTC
TRBD1 | TRBJ1-2 | - | TRBV7-8 | CASSPGQGLGYTF | TGTGCCAGCAGCCCGGGACAGGGGCTTGGCTACACCTTC
- | TRBJ2-7 | - | TRBV5-5 | CASRLASAEQYF | TGTGCCAGCAGACTAGCCTCGGCCGAGCAGTACTTC
- | TRBJ1-2 | - | TRBV28 | CASSGGVGYTF | TGTGCCAGCAGTGGAGGTGTTGGCTACACCTTC
- | TRBJ2-7 | - | TRBV28 | CASSSEDEQYF | TGTGCCAGCAGTAGTGAAGACGAGCAGTACTTC
- | TRBJ2-1 | once | TRBV3-1/TRBV3-2 | CASSLTKGRTYNEQFF | TGTGCCAGCAGCCTTACAAAGGGACGGACTTACAATGAGCAGTTCTTC
TRBD1 | TRBJ1-2 | - | TRBV29-1 | CSVDGWGDRAYGYTF | TGCAGCGTTGACGGCTGGGGGGACAGGGCCTATGGCTACACCTTC
- | TRBJ1-5 | few | TRBV29-1 | CSAQASSNQPQHF | TGCAGCGCCCAGGCCAGTAGCAATCAGCCCCAGCATTTT
- | TRBJ1-5 | once | TRBV2 | CASSARTVSRQPQHF | TGTGCCAGCAGCGCAAGGACAGTCTCCCGTCAGCCCCAGCATTTT
TRBD2 | TRBJ2-1 | - | TRBV6-1 | CASSDTRGGEQFF | TGTGCCAGCAGTGACACTCGCGGGGGTGAGCAGTTCTTC
- | TRBJ2-1 | - | TRBV18 | CASSRDRDAHNEQFF | TGTGCCAGCTCACGAGACCGGGACGCTCACAATGAGCAGTTCTTC
- | TRBJ2-4 | - | TRBV29-1 | CSVVGDVAKNIQYF | TGCAGCGTTGTGGGGGATGTAGCCAAAAACATTCAGTACTTC
- | TRBJ2-7 | - | TRBV28 | CASSGGKPYEQYF | TGTGCCAGCAGTGGTGGGAAGCCCTACGAGCAGTACTTC
- | TRBJ1-3 | - | TRBV14 | CASSPGVISGNTIYF | TGTGCCAGCAGCCCAGGGGTTATCTCTGGAAACACCATATATTTT
TRBD1 | TRBJ1-6 | - | TRBV30 | CAWSVGQGRGSYNSPLHF | TGTGCCTGGAGTGTTGGACAGGGTCGCGGCTCCTATAATTCACCCCTCCACTTT
- | TRBJ2-2 | - | TRBV5-1 | CASGSGFNLGTGELFF | TGCGCCAGCGGGTCGGGGTTTAATCTTGGCACCGGGGAGCTGTTTTTT
- | TRBJ1-5 | - | TRBV5-8 | CASSPDYSNQPQHF | TGTGCCAGCAGCCCTGACTATAGCAATCAGCCCCAGCATTTT
- | TRBJ2-2 | few | TRBV5-1 | CASSLGGTASGGELFF | TGCGCCAGCAGCTTGGGCGGGACAGCGAGTGGCGGGGAGCTGTTTTTT
- | TRBJ2-7 | - | TRBV29-1 | CSVIGGYEQYF | TGCAGCGTCATAGGGGGTTACGAGCAGTACTTC
- | TRBJ2-1 | - | TRBV13 | CASSLRTNNEQFF | TGTGCCAGCAGCTTACGGACCAACAATGAGCAGTTCTTC
- | TRBJ1-1 | - | TRBV4-2 | CASSQDKWGGMNTEAFF | TGTGCCAGCAGCCAAGATAAATGGGGGGGAATGAACACTGAAGCTTTCTTT
TRBD2 | TRBJ2-7 | - | TRBV6-2/TRBV6-3 | CASSYSTPRGKTTSGRYEQYF | TGTGCCAGCAGTTACTCCACTCCCAGAGGTAAAACGACTAGCGGCCGCTACGAGCAGTACTTC
TRBD2 | TRBJ2-6 | - | TRBV5-8 | CASVRGGAGANVLTF | TGTGCCAGCGTCCGGGGGGGCGCTGGGGCCAACGTCCTGACTTTC
- | TRBJ2-7 | - | TRBV2 | CASLRRPSTGEQYF | TGTGCCAGCCTGCGACGACCCTCAACGGGGGAGCAGTACTTC
- | TRBJ1-1 | - | TRBV30 | CAWRSQMNTEAFF | TGTGCCTGGAGGAGCCAGATGAACACTGAAGCTTTCTTT
- | TRBJ2-1 | - | TRBV10-3 | CAISEYSYNEQFF | TGTGCCATCAGTGAGTACTCCTACAATGAGCAGTTCTTC
TRBD2 | TRBJ2-1 | - | TRBV19 | CASSIDPSGRRDEQFF | TGTGCCAGTAGTATAGATCCTAGCGGGAGGAGGGATGAGCAGTTCTTC
- | TRBJ1-2 | once | TRBV11-2 | CASSLAVFGRGYYGYTF | TGTGCCAGCAGCTTAGCGGTGTTCGGGAGAGGTTACTATGGCTACACCTTC